The T cell receptor (beta chain) under discussion was sequenced for a study of Ad26.COV2.S vaccination and SARS-CoV-2 variants. Overall study: Ad26.COV2.S shots went into the muscle once or twice, 56 days apart.

This CDR3 comprises 15 residues. The germline gives CDR1 ENHRY, CDR2 SYGVKD. V lost 6 bases and J 0 bases, leaving 12 bases between the germline ends. This clone was detected a few times. Clones were read by immunoSEQ multiplex PCR, and TCRdb kept only the in-frame ones, dropping some. The sample includes roughly 500,000 clones, roughly nine tenths of them seen just once. Treatment denoted: 15 to 20 received Ad26.COV2.S at low or high dose, single or two shots; several received placebo; per-sample allocation not given. Sampling occurred on day 63 after the first vaccine or placebo injection. The clonotype was recovered from a person aged 18-65 years who received the Ad26.COV2.S COVID-19 vaccine or a placebo. The chain recombines TRBV10-3 with TRBJ1-3; no reliable D call. Specimen: peripheral blood, collected in a trial of Ad26.COV2.S vaccine versus placebo. Here the CDR3 reads CAIRAMGISGNTIYF. The CDR3 DNA reads as TGTGCCATCAGAGCTATGGGGATCTCTGGAAACACCATATATTTT.